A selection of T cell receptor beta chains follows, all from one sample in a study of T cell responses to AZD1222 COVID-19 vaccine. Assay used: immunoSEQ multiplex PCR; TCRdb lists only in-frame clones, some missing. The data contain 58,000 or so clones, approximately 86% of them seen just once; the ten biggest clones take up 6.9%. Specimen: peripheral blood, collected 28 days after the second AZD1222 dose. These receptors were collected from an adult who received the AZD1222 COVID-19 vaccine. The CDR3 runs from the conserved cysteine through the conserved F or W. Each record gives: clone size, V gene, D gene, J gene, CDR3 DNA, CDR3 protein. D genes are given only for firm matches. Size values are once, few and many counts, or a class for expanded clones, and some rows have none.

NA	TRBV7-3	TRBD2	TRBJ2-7	TGTGCCAGCAGCTTAACTCCCGGGGGGGACGAGCAGTACTTC	CASSLTPGGDEQYF
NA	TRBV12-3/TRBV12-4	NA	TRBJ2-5	TGTGCCAGCAGTTCGGGGGGCGTGCAGACCCAGTACTTC	CASSSGGVQTQYF
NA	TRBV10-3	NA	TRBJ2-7	TGTGCCATCAGGCCGGGACGAACTGTTTTCGAGCAGTACTTC	CAIRPGRTVFEQYF
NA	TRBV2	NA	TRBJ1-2	TGTGCCAGCAACCGAAGGGGGTTGTGGCCGATTACCAATGGCTACACCTTC	CASNRRGLWPITNGYTF
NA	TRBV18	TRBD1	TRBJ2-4	TGTGCCAGCTCACCAGTTTCTCTCGGACAGGGGAACATTCAGTACTTC	CASSPVSLGQGNIQYF
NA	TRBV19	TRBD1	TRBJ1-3	TGTGCCAGTATCGCGCAGGGGGCAGGTGGAAACACCATATATTTT	CASIAQGAGGNTIYF
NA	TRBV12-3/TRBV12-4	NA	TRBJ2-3	TGTGCCAGCAGTTTAATGGGGGATACGCAGTATTTT	CASSLMGDTQYF
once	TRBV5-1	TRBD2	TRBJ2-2	TGCGCCAGCAGCTTGGCCGCTAGCGGGAGTGCCACCGGGGAGCTGTTTTTT	CASSLAASGSATGELFF
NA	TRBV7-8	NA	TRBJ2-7	TGTGCCAGCAGCTTGCCTGGACGGTACTACGAGCAGTACTTC	CASSLPGRYYEQYF
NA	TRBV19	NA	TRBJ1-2	TGTGCCAGTAGTATGAGTCTCTCCGCAGGCTATGGCTACACCTTC	CASSMSLSAGYGYTF
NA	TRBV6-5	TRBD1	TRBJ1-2	TGTGCCAGCAAGTTACATGGGACAGGGTATGGCTACACCTTC	CASKLHGTGYGYTF
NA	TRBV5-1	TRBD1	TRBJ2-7	TGCGCCAGCAGCCCTTACAGGGGGACCTACGAGCAGTACTTC	CASSPYRGTYEQYF
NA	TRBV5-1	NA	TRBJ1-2	TGCGCCAGCAGCCGGGATCCGGCCGGGAGCTATGGCTACACCTTC	CASSRDPAGSYGYTF
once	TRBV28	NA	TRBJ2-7	TGTGCCAGCAGCACACCAGGGGACTCCTACGAGCAGTACTTC	CASSTPGDSYEQYF
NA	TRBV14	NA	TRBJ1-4	TGTGCCAGCAGCCAGGACCAAGGGAAACTGTTTTTT	CASSQDQGKLFF
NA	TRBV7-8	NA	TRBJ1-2	TGTGCCAGCGGCGATAACTATGGCTACACCTTC	CASGDNYGYTF
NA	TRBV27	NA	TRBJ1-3	TGTGCCAGCACCCCGCAGGTCCGAAACTCTGGAAACACCATATATTTT	CASTPQVRNSGNTIYF
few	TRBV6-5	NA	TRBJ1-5	TGTGCCAGCAGTTCTTCAATAAATCAGCCCCAGCATTTT	CASSSSINQPQHF
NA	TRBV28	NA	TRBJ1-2	TGTGCCACTTTACAGGGTAACTATGGCTACACCTTC	CATLQGNYGYTF
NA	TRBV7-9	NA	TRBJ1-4	TGTGCCAGCAGCTTAGTAACAGAGAATGAAAAACTGTTTTTT	CASSLVTENEKLFF
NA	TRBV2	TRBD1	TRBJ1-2	TGTGCCAGAAGGGGGACAGGCAGAAACTATGGCTACACCTTC	CARRGTGRNYGYTF
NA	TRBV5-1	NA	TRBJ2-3	TGCGCCAGCAGCCCCCGGGAAGGGTTCACAGATACGCAGTATTTT	CASSPREGFTDTQYF
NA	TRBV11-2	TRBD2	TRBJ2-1	TGTGCCAGCAGCTTAGCTAGCGGATACAATGAGCAGTTCTTC	CASSLASGYNEQFF
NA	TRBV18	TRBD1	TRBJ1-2	TGTGCCAGCTCACCATGGGACAGGTCCTACTATGGCTACACCTTC	CASSPWDRSYYGYTF
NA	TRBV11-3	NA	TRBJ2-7	TGTGCCAGCAGCTCCGACCCGGGTTACGAGCAGTACTTC	CASSSDPGYEQYF
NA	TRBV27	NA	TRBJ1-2	TGTGCCAGCAGTTCCACGTCCTTTAGGGGCTACACCTTC	CASSSTSFRGYTF
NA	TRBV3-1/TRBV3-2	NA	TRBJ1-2	TGTGCCAGCAGCCCGGGGGGGGCCTATGGCTACACCTTC	CASSPGGAYGYTF
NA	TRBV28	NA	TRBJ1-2	TGTGCCAGCAGACGCCAGGGGTATGGCTACACCTTC	CASRRQGYGYTF
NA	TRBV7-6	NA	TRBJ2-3	TGTGCCAGCAGCTTAGGTGACCTGGGAACCACAGATACGCAGTATTTT	CASSLGDLGTTDTQYF
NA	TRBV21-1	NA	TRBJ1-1	TGTGCCAGCAGCCTTATTAGCGGGGGGCACACTGAAGCTTTCTTT	CASSLISGGHTEAFF
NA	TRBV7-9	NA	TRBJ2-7	TGTGCCAGCAGCCTTGCAGGTTCCTCCTACGAGCAGTACTTC	CASSLAGSSYEQYF
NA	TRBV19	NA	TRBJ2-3	TGTGCCAGTAGTATGGCCCTAGACACAGATACGCAGTATTTT	CASSMALDTDTQYF
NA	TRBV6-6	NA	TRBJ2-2	TGTGCCAGCAGCCTCGAGGGCGGGGAGCTGTTTTTT	CASSLEGGELFF
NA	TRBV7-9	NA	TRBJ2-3	TGTGCCAGCAGCTTAACCCCGGGAATGGGCACAGATACGCAGTATTTT	CASSLTPGMGTDTQYF
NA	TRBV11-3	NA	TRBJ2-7	TGTGCCAGCAGCTTAGACCGGGTTTGGCTCTACGAGCAGTACTTC	CASSLDRVWLYEQYF
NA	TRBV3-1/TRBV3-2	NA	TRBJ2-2	TGTGCCAGCAGCCAAATACCGAACACCGGGGAGCTGTTTTTT	CASSQIPNTGELFF
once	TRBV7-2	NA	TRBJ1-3	TGTGCCAGCATCGGGGACATACAGCACTCTGGAAACACCATATATTTT	CASIGDIQHSGNTIYF
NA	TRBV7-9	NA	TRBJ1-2	TGTGCCAGCAGCTTAGCGCCGTCGGTAGGGACAAGCTACACCTTC	CASSLAPSVGTSYTF
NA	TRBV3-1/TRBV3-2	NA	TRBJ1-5	TGTGCCAGCAGCCAACTGGGGGGGGTCAATCAGCCCCAGCATTTT	CASSQLGGVNQPQHF
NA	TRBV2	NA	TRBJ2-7	TGTGCCAGCAGTGAATCGGGATTGACCCCCGAGCAGTACTTC	CASSESGLTPEQYF
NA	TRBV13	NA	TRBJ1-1	TGTGCCAGCAGCACACACCACAGGGCGAACACTGAAGCTTTCTTT	CASSTHHRANTEAFF
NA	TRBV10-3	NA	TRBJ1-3	TGTGCCATCTCCGACGGACCCTCTGGAAACACCATATATTTT	CAISDGPSGNTIYF
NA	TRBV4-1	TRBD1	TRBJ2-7	TGCGCCAGCAGGAAGACAGGGTTCTACGAGCAGTACTTC	CASRKTGFYEQYF
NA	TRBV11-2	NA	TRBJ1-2	TGTGCCAGCAGCTTAAACAGAAGAGACTATGGCTACACCTTC	CASSLNRRDYGYTF
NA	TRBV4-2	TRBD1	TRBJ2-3	TGTGCCAGCAGCTTACAGACAGGGGGTGGGAGCACAGATACGCAGTATTTT	CASSLQTGGGSTDTQYF
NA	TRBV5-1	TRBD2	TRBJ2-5	TGCGCCAGCAGCATCGGACTAGCGGGGGGGAGAACGCAAGAGACCCAGTACTTC	CASSIGLAGGRTQETQYF
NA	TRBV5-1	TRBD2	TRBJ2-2	TGCGCCAGCAGCTTGTTCCAGCGGGAGAACACCGGGGAGCTGTTTTTT	CASSLFQRENTGELFF
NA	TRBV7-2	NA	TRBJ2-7	TGTGCCAGCAGCTCGCGGCGGGCCTACGAGCAGTACTTC	CASSSRRAYEQYF
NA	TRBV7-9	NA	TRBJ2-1	TGTGCCAGCAGCTTAGCGCGATCCGTTGGTGAGCAGTTCTTC	CASSLARSVGEQFF
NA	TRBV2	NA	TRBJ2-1	TGTGCCAGCAGTGAAGCTCGGTCTAGCTACAATGAGCAGTTCTTC	CASSEARSSYNEQFF
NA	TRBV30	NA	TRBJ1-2	TGTGCCTGGAGTGGAGGGTGGCCTGGCTACACCTTC	CAWSGGWPGYTF
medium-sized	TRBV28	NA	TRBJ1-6	TGTGCCAGCAGTTTGTACAGGGAGACTTCACCCCTCCACTTT	CASSLYRETSPLHF
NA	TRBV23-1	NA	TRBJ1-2	TGCGCCAGCAGTCCCAGACTCTGGGGCTACACCTTC	CASSPRLWGYTF
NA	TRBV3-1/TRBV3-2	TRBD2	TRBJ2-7	TGTGCCAGCAGCGCCCGTATACTAGCGAGCGGGGGCGAGCAGTACTTC	CASSARILASGGEQYF
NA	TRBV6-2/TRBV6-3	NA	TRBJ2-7	TGTGCCAGCAGGCCTGGGGACCCCTACGAGCAGTACTTC	CASRPGDPYEQYF
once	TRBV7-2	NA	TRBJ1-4	TGTGCCAGCAGCTCCAAGGTGGGAGGAGCGGGGCCTAATGAAAAACTGTTTTTT	CASSSKVGGAGPNEKLFF
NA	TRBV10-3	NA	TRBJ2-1	TGTGCCATCAGTGAGTCTCGGGTTGAGCAGTTCTTC	CAISESRVEQFF
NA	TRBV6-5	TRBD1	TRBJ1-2	TGTGCCAGCAGTTACCAGGGGACAGCCTATGGCTACACCTTC	CASSYQGTAYGYTF
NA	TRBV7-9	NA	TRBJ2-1	TGTGCCAGCACCCTAAGGGGTAGCCCGGGGGTCAATGAGCAGTTCTTC	CASTLRGSPGVNEQFF
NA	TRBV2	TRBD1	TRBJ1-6	TGTGCCAGCAGGGGGGACAGGGGTTATAATTCACCCCTCCACTTT	CASRGDRGYNSPLHF